The present entry profiles one TCR beta chain with its context. Its cognate antigen is unknown. The sample originates from a study of cytomegalovirus exposure and HLA in healthy donors. The V gene end was trimmed by 2 bases and the J gene end by 4 bases; junction bases not matched to a gene: 16. Germline lookup yields CDR1 MGHRA and CDR2 YSYEKL. This CDR3 contains 19 residues. Vbeta (60) and Jbeta (13) primers were used in the PCR. Produced via immunoSEQ multiplex PCR; TCRdb's table is partial and in-frame only. This sample carries approximately 93,000 clones, under 90% of them seen once, and the ten largest clones take 3.5% to 4%. Notes on the study in general: Rarity characterized most TCR sequences, yet some public TCRs appeared in many donors. Clonal expansion, a later analysis showed, was greater in HLA-associated TCR beta chains than in equally common others.

Specimen: PBMCs. This receptor was obtained from a man in his forties or fifties in good health and CMV-seronegative. The V call is TRBV4-1, the J call TRBJ2-3; 9 bases agree with TRBD1. The CDR3, as DNA: TGCGCCAGCAGCCAACCTCCGGGACAGGGTACGAGGTCAGCAGATACGCAGTATTTT. Translating it yields CASSQPPGQGTRSADTQYF.